This passage covers 31 T cell receptor beta chains from one sample sequenced in a study of T cell changes during pregnancy in multiple sclerosis. Clones were sequenced by immunoSEQ multiplex PCR, and TCRdb holds only the in-frame ones, with some missing. The sample contains 40,000 or so clones, roughly 90% of which appear only once. Material: CD8+ T cells from peripheral blood mononuclear cells, obtained before pregnancy. All receptors come from a female donor with multiple sclerosis, enrolled in a pregnancy study.

V gene TRBV2 combines with J gene TRBJ2-1; D might be TRBD1 (5 bases). Germline CDR1 reads SNHLY; CDR2 reads FYNNEI. CDR3 length equals 13 residues. The germline V and J ends were trimmed by 6 bases and 7 bases, with 13 bases remaining between them. For the CDR3, the DNA is TGTGCCAGCAGCCTGAGCAGGGCAAATGAGCAGTTCTTC. This encodes CASSLSRANEQFF.

This chain joins TRBV27 and TRBJ2-7; 8 positions agree with TRBD1. V shed 4 bases and J 5 bases; nucleotides not matched to a gene: 7. The CDR3 has 14 residues. Germline V gene sequence: CDR1 MNHEY, CDR2 SMNVEV (reference sequence). This CDR3 reads CASSSDRGDHEQYF. The DNA for the CDR3 is TGTGCCAGCAGTTCTGACAGGGGAGACCACGAGCAGTACTTC.

V and J are TRBV18 and TRBJ1-2; no clear D gene. V was trimmed by 0 bases and J by 4 bases, leaving 9 bases between them. The CDR3 extends over 14 amino acids. Germline V gene sequence: CDR1 KGHSH, CDR2 LQKENI. The CDR3, as DNA: TGTGCCAGCTCACCACCGGAACAGAGCTATGGCTACACCTTC. Protein product: CASSPPEQSYGYTF.

This chain joins TRBV6-1 and TRBJ2-5, with 11 bases lining up with TRBD2. Trimming at V came to 4 bases and at J to 5 bases, leaving 9 bases not matched to a gene. Germline CDR1 is MNHNS and CDR2 is SASEGT. This CDR3 comprises 16 residues. The CDR3 spells CASSGLAGKTLETQYF. The CDR3 nucleotides read TGTGCCAGCAGTGGACTAGCGGGGAAAACGTTGGAGACCCAGTACTTC.

The chain recombines TRBV30 with TRBJ1-1; no reliable D call. The CDR3 has 12 residues. The V and J ends lost 1 base and 6 bases respectively, with 9 bases between them. The germline V gene has CDR1 GTSNPN and CDR2 SVGIG (reference sequence). The CDR3 DNA reads TGTGCCTGGAGTGGAATGAGCCCTGAAGCTTTCTTT. Protein product: CAWSGMSPEAFF.

This rearrangement joins TRBV28 to TRBJ1-2; a weak D match, TRBD1 (5 bases). CDR1 and CDR2 from the germline V gene are MDHEN and SYDVKM. Trimming shortened V by 5 bases and J by 4 bases, and 17 bases separated the two germline ends. CDR3 length: 15 amino acids. This CDR3 reads CASSPHLLGGYGYTF. The CDR3 nucleotides read TGTGCCAGCAGTCCTCACCTATTGGGGGGCTATGGCTACACCTTC.

The CDR3 nucleotides are TGTGCCAGCAGTTACTCGACAGGGGGGACCGGGGAGCTGTTTTTT. The encoded protein is CASSYSTGGTGELFF. This chain uses TRBV6-5 with TRBJ2-2; TRBD1 aligns across 9 bases. The CDR3 consists of 15 residues. Germline lookup yields CDR1 MNHEY and CDR2 SVGAGI. Losses at the gene ends were 0 bases for V and 5 bases for J; bases not matched to a gene: 1.

This chain connects TRBV9 to TRBJ2-3, with 7 bases that match TRBD2. Germline V gene data show CDR1 as SGDLS and CDR2 as YYNGEE. The CDR3 consists of 16 residues. The J segment lost 4 bases and the V segment lost 4 bases, leaving 12 bases of the junction unmatched. CDR3 in amino acids: CASSTQGRGIPDTQYF. CDR3 DNA: TGTGCCAGCAGCACCCAAGGGAGGGGAATCCCAGATACGCAGTATTTT.

This sequence joins TRBV6-1 and TRBJ2-5; 8 bases map to TRBD1. This CDR3 has 15 residues. Per germline, CDR1 MNHNS and CDR2 SASEGT. V shed 4 bases, J shed 4 bases, and the junction held 8 bases outside the gene matches. The CDR3: CASSGGAGGSETQYF. Here the CDR3 DNA reads TGTGCCAGCAGTGGTGGGGCAGGGGGCTCAGAGACCCAGTACTTC.

This chain links TRBV28 with TRBJ2-7; 10 nucleotides match TRBD2. This CDR3 is built from 14 residues. The germline V gene has CDR1 MDHEN and CDR2 SYDVKM. V shed 3 bases, J shed 6 bases, and the junction held 5 bases outside the gene matches. In DNA, the CDR3 is TGTGCCAGCAGTTTCCTAGCGGGAGATTCCGAGCAGTACTTC. As protein: CASSFLAGDSEQYF.

The CDR3 region is CASSPLPGEGYEQYF. The CDR3 region has the DNA TGTGCCAGCAGCCCTTTGCCAGGGGAGGGCTACGAGCAGTACTTC. The chain employs TRBV7-9 and TRBJ2-7; D perhaps matches TRBD2 (7 bases). The V gene lost 5 bases and the J gene lost 3 bases, with 17 bases spanning the gap. The CDR3 sequence is 15 residues long. Germline assignment: CDR1 SEHNR and CDR2 FQNEAQ (reference sequence).

This chain uses TRBV27 with TRBJ1-1; a weak D match, TRBD1 (5 bases). Trimming removed 3 bases from V and 4 bases from J, with 9 bases in between. The CDR3 has 13 amino acids. CDR1 and CDR2 (germline): MNHEY, SMNVEV (reference sequence). CDR3 region: CASSFGAFTEAFF. The CDR3 region has the DNA TGTGCCAGCAGTTTTGGGGCTTTCACTGAAGCTTTCTTT.

This rearrangement joins TRBV9 to TRBJ2-2, with D possibly TRBD2 on 5 matching bases. CDR3 size: 14 residues. Trimming left V 7 bases short and J 6 bases short, with 16 bases between. Germline V gene lookup returns CDR1 SGDLS and CDR2 YYNGEE. CDR3 region: CASALELSAGELFF. The DNA of the CDR3 is TGTGCCAGCGCACTAGAACTTTCGGCCGGGGAGCTGTTTTTT.

The V gene is TRBV28, the J gene TRBJ1-1, with D hard to call. Per the germline V gene, CDR1 is MDHEN and CDR2 is SYDVKM. V was trimmed by 6 bases and J by 0 bases, leaving 20 bases between them. The CDR3 length is 17 residues. The DNA of the CDR3 is TGTGCCAGCAGCCCCCGTGGACCGGGGATAATGAACACTGAAGCTTTCTTT. Translation: CASSPRGPGIMNTEAFF.

The chain joins TRBV7-9 to TRBJ2-5, with TRBD2 matching over 10 bases. Trimming at V came to 1 base and at J to 1 base, leaving 0 bases not matched to a gene. CDR1 is SEHNR, CDR2 FQNEAQ, per germline (reference sequence). This CDR3 has 15 amino acids. DNA for the CDR3: TGTGCCAGCAGCTTAGGGACTAGCGGCCAAGAGACCCAGTACTTC. Translation gives CASSLGTSGQETQYF. Full variable domain (outside the CDR3, taken from reference TRBV7-9 and TRBJ2-5): DTGVSQNPRHKITKRGQNVTFRCDPISEHNRLYWYRQTLGQGPEFLTYFQNEAQLEKSRLLSDRFSAERPKGSFSTLEIQRTEQGDSAMYLCASSLGTSGQETQYFGPGTRLLVL.

This clone was counted a single time. This chain uses TRBV6-5 with TRBJ2-3; 7 bases map to TRBD2. CDR1 is MNHEY and CDR2 is SVGAGI in the germline V gene. The length of the CDR3 is 14 residues. The junction had 0 bases not matched to a gene; V was cut back by 2 bases and J by 1 base. In DNA, the CDR3 is TGTGCCAGCAGTTACGGGGGGGGCACAGATACGCAGTATTTT. Translating it yields CASSYGGGTDTQYF.

The chain couples TRBV7-9 to TRBJ2-1; TRBD2 aligns across 11 bases. The CDR3 covers 14 residues. The J segment lost 6 bases and the V segment lost 6 bases, leaving 4 bases of the junction unmatched. CDR1 is SEHNR and CDR2 is FQNEAQ in the germline V gene (reference sequence). This chain's CDR3 is CASRIAGGLNEQFF. CDR3 coding DNA: TGTGCCAGCAGAATAGCGGGAGGGCTCAATGAGCAGTTCTTC.

The chain links TRBV6-5 to TRBJ1-4; 9 bases are a match to TRBD1. The CDR3 has 13 residues. V shed 4 bases, J shed 8 bases, and the junction held 2 bases outside the gene matches. CDR1 is MNHEY, CDR2 SVGAGI, per germline. The DNA for the CDR3 is TGTGCCAGCAGTTGGACAGGGGACGAAAAACTGTTTTTT. Residues: CASSWTGDEKLFF.

The chain is built from TRBV15 and TRBJ2-1, with D possibly matching TRBD2 (6 bases). This CDR3 spans 16 amino acids. CDR1 and CDR2 from the germline V gene are LNHNV and YYDKDF (reference sequence). V gave up 3 bases and J gave up 0 bases, with 12 bases separating them. CDR3 in DNA: TGTGCCACCAGCAGCGAGCGGGTCGGCTCCTACAATGAGCAGTTCTTC. Translated: CATSSERVGSYNEQFF.

The chain is built from TRBV16 and TRBJ2-5, with TRBD1 identical over 10 bases. Trimming at V came to 6 bases and at J to 2 bases, leaving 9 bases not matched to a gene. The CDR3 spans 16 residues. Germline V gene data show CDR1 as KGHSY and CDR2 as FQNENV. The CDR3 loop is CASSLWGTGDQETQYF. The CDR3 coding sequence is TGTGCCAGCAGTCTATGGGGGACAGGGGATCAAGAGACCCAGTACTTC.

The J gene is TRBJ2-7, the V gene TRBV5-4; D remains unclear. Trimming left V 4 bases short and J 1 base short, with 12 bases between. The CDR3 is 14 residues long. CDR1 is SGHNT, CDR2 YYREEE, per germline (reference sequence). The CDR3 nucleotides are TGTGCCAGCAGCCTTCCAGGTTCTTCCTACGAGCAGTACTTC. Protein: CASSLPGSSYEQYF.

V usage is TRBV7-2 and J usage is TRBJ2-7; D might be TRBD1 (5 bases). Trimming took 4 bases from V and 3 from J, leaving 13 bases between them. This CDR3 contains 14 residues. Germline assignment: CDR1 SGHTA and CDR2 FQGNSA. As DNA, the CDR3 is TGTGCCAGCAGCTCCCTAGACAGTAGCTACGAGCAGTACTTC. Amino acid sequence: CASSSLDSSYEQYF.

V gene TRBV29-1 combines with J gene TRBJ2-1, with TRBD1 as a possible D gene (6 bases). Trimming removed 3 bases from V and 4 bases from J, with 19 bases in between. From germline, CDR1 is SQVTM and CDR2 ANQGSEA. The CDR3 covers 16 residues. CDR3 DNA: TGCAGCGTTGAGTTCCAATCTGGACAGCAGTACAATGAGCAGTTCTTC. Its translation is CSVEFQSGQQYNEQFF.

This rearrangement joins TRBV14 to TRBJ2-5; a possible D gene is TRBD1 (6 bases). The CDR3 loop spans 18 amino acids. V shed 3 bases and J shed 5 bases, with 25 bases lying between them. Looked up from germline, CDR1 is SGHDN and CDR2 is FVKESK. The CDR3 protein is CASSQTLKNRAFWETQYF. Here the CDR3 DNA reads TGTGCCAGCAGCCAGACCCTCAAGAACAGGGCCTTCTGGGAGACCCAGTACTTC. The full variable domain, its missing parts supplied by reference TRBV14 and TRBJ2-5, is EAGVTQFPSHSVIEKGQTVTLRCDPISGHDNLYWYRRVMGKEIKFLLHFVKESKQDESGMPNNRFLAERTGGTYSTLKVQPAELEDSGVYFCASSQTLKNRAFWETQYFGPGTRLLVL.

This sequence joins TRBV9 and TRBJ2-3; TRBD2 matches 8 bases. The CDR3 has 17 amino acids. CDR1 is SGDLS and CDR2 is YYNGEE in the germline V gene. J lost 2 bases, V lost 0 bases, and 8 bases had no gene match. CDR3 DNA: TGTGCCAGCAGCGTAGAATTGGCGGGAGGCGTCACAGATACGCAGTATTTT. Amino acids: CASSVELAGGVTDTQYF.

The CDR3 nucleotides read TGTGCCAGCAGTCTAAGCGGGATTTACAATGAGCAGTTCTTC. This translates into CASSLSGIYNEQFF. V usage is TRBV27 and J usage is TRBJ2-1, with 7 bases lining up with TRBD2. The CDR3 is made up of 14 amino acids. CDR1 MNHEY and CDR2 SMNVEV come from the germline V gene (reference sequence). The J segment lost 4 bases and the V segment lost 5 bases, leaving 5 bases of the junction unmatched.

The J gene is TRBJ2-1, the V gene TRBV5-1, with D perhaps matching TRBD1 (6 bases). CDR1 and CDR2 (germline): SGHRS, YFSETQ. This CDR3 contains 15 residues. Trimming cost V 0 bases and J 0 bases, with 7 bases left between them. DNA for the CDR3: TGCGCCAGCAGCTTGGCGGACAGCTCCTACAATGAGCAGTTCTTC. Amino acid sequence: CASSLADSSYNEQFF.

The gene calls are TRBV7-9 and TRBJ2-1, with D uncertain. This CDR3 contains 13 residues. The V gene's germline CDR1 is SEHNR and CDR2 FQNEAQ (reference sequence). V shed 5 bases and J shed 7 bases, with 12 bases lying between them. DNA for the CDR3: TGTGCCAGCAGCATAGTAAGCGTGAATGAGCAGTTCTTC. It specifies CASSIVSVNEQFF.

The chain combines TRBV14 with TRBJ1-1; 8 bases agree with TRBD1. Per the germline V gene, CDR1 is SGHDN and CDR2 is FVKESK. Trimming removed 1 base from V and 0 bases from J; junction bases left unmatched: 16. This CDR3 comprises 20 residues. CDR3 DNA: TGTGCCAGCAGCCAAGCGCATGGGACAGGAGAATTCTCGATGAACACTGAAGCTTTCTTT. Translated, it gives CASSQAHGTGEFSMNTEAFF.

V gene TRBV14 combines with J gene TRBJ2-3; the match to TRBD1 covers 7 bases. Germline loops: CDR1 SGHDN, CDR2 FVKESK. The CDR3 consists of 16 residues. The ends lost 4 bases at V and 1 base at J; junction bases unmatched: 8. The chain's CDR3 is CASSPLQGLGTDTQYF. CDR3 bases: TGTGCCAGCAGCCCCCTACAGGGGCTCGGCACAGATACGCAGTATTTT.

This clone came up once. The CDR3 bases are TGTGCCATTAAAGATACCCAAACGGTGCAGTACTTC. As protein: CAIKDTQTVQYF. The V gene is TRBV28, the J gene TRBJ2-7; D gene ambiguous. Per germline, CDR1 MDHEN and CDR2 SYDVKM. Trimming pared 10 bases from V and 9 bases from J, leaving 19 bases between. The CDR3 has 12 amino acids.